This T cell receptor (beta chain) was identified in a study of human T cells and chemical hapten exposure. Looking at the study overall: Largely, small differences in pooled library volume made per-sample TCR yields vary.

In the original workflow: Sample-level TCR yields exhibited a median of around 100,000, with a range of roughly 20,000 to 750,000. TCRdb re-called the RACE reads through MiXCR, storing one row per CDR3 protein. The V and J calls follow TCRdb's processing rather than the paper's. The table lists roughly 120,000 distinct CDR3 sequences, about 13% of them singletons. The CDR3 is 12 residues long. Trimming took 0 bases from V and 11 from J, leaving 11 bases between them. The germline gives CDR1 SGHTS, CDR2 YDEGEE. On this clonotype itself: The antigen is unknown.

The time point was: pre-sensitization, week 0. The treatment: therapeutic diphenylcyclopropenone sensitization with weekly scalp DPC. Regarding the study as a whole: Positively correlated with patch test score were the counts of PT1 expanded TCRs.

The chain employs TRBV5-8 and TRBJ2-5, with D possibly being TRBD2 (6 bases). This TCR came from a woman between 18 and 29 years old with alopecia areata. Some clones in this sample may be carry-over from other donors' samples. Sequenced here: whole blood, sampled in connection with sensitization to the hapten diphenylcyclopropenone (DPC). The CDR3 protein is CASSLDLAIQYF. In DNA form, the CDR3 reads TGTGCCAGCAGCTTGGACCTAGCGATTCAGTACTTC.